This TCR beta chain was observed in a study of beta chain features in type 1 diabetes. Study-wide results and limits: There was a moderate but significant shortening of TCRB CDR3s in all four CD4+ subsets of Type 1 diabetes patients.

Reverse transcription of all isolated RNA meant that expressed TCRB transcripts were sequenced. For naive, central memory and regulatory T cell samples, reads averaged approximately 3.6 million. The assay was immunoSEQ multiplex PCR, and TCRdb's table has in-frame clones only and misses some. The sample comprises under 250,000 clones, roughly 15% of which are singletons, and around 0.03% rests with the top ten. CDR1 and CDR2 from the germline V gene are SGHAT and FQNNGV. The trim removed 5 bases at V and 0 bases at J, leaving 10 bases unmatched. The CDR3 extends over 16 amino acids. Details on this clone: Its specificity is not known.

Source material: naive CD4+ T cells from blood. This rearrangement joins TRBV11-2 to TRBJ2-7; 7 nucleotides align to TRBD1. The clonotype originates from a woman in her thirties or forties in good health. CDR3 in amino acids: CASSRVRGQFSYEQYF. The CDR3 DNA sequence: TGTGCCAGCAGCAGAGTACGGGGACAGTTCTCCTACGAGCAGTACTTC. Complete variable domain (other parts from reference TRBV11-2 and TRBJ2-7): EAGVAQSPRYKIIEKRQSVAFWCNPISGHATLYWYQQILGQGPKLLIQFQNNGVVDDSQLPKDRFSAERLKGVDSTLKIQPAKLEDSAVYLCASSRVRGQFSYEQYFGPGTRLTVT.